A single sample is the source of the 27 T cell receptor beta chains below, sequenced in a study of blood T cell repertoires in COVID-19. Only in-frame clones appear in the TCRdb table, and some are missing; sequencing was by immunoSEQ multiplex PCR. The data show approximately 280,000 clones, about 89% seen once. Sequencing was done on a sample of peripheral blood. The receptors were gathered from a woman aged 60-75 years with acute or convalescent COVID-19.

This sequence joins TRBV4-1 and TRBJ1-2; 8 positions match TRBD1. The trim removed 0 bases at V and 4 bases at J, leaving 7 bases unmatched. CDR1 is MGHRA, CDR2 YSYEKL, per germline. CDR3 length: 16 amino acids. The CDR3 bases are TGCGCCAGCAGCCAAGATGGCACAGGGGGGACCTATGGCTACACCTTC. It translates to CASSQDGTGGTYGYTF.

The J gene is TRBJ1-2, the V gene TRBV9; 9 nucleotides match TRBD1. There are 17 residues in the CDR3. After removal of 3 bases from V and 4 bases from J, the junction contained 13 bases not matched to a gene. Germline V gene lookup returns CDR1 SGDLS and CDR2 YYNGEE. The CDR3 protein is CASSGGTGSEEVYGYTF. CDR3 nucleotides: TGTGCCAGCAGCGGCGGGACAGGGTCGGAGGAGGTCTATGGCTACACCTTC.

The chain links TRBV2 to TRBJ1-5; no definite D call. The germline CDR1 and CDR2 sequences are SNHLY and FYNNEI. The CDR3 length is 17 residues. V lost 2 bases to trimming and J lost 7 bases, with 21 bases between them. The CDR3 bases are TGTGCCAGCAGTGAAAGGCGCGGTGTCATTCTTGGGCAGCCCCAGCATTTT. Residues: CASSERRGVILGQPQHF.

The CDR3 is CASSPQTGRSSYEQYF. The CDR3 DNA reads TGTGCCAGCAGTCCTCAGACAGGCCGGAGCTCCTACGAGCAGTACTTC. V usage is TRBV28 and J usage is TRBJ2-7, with D perhaps TRBD1 (6 bases). The CDR3 has 16 amino acids. The germline V and J ends were trimmed by 5 bases and 0 bases, with 17 bases remaining between them. Germline CDR1 and CDR2: MDHEN and SYDVKM.

This clone was seen just once. The gene calls are TRBV11-2 and TRBJ2-1; 12 bases are a match to TRBD2. Losses at the gene ends were 5 bases for V and 5 bases for J; bases not matched to a gene: 7. This CDR3 spans 16 amino acids. The germline CDR1 and CDR2 sequences are SGHAT and FQNNGV. The CDR3 is CASSPKLAGGDNEQFF. CDR3 nucleotide sequence: TGTGCCAGCAGCCCGAAACTAGCGGGGGGAGACAATGAGCAGTTCTTC.

The rearrangement uses TRBV19 and TRBJ2-5; 8 nucleotides agree with TRBD2. J gave up 5 bases and V 3 bases, and 11 bases lay outside the gene matches. CDR1 and CDR2 from the germline V gene are LNHDA and SQIVND (reference sequence). CDR3 length: 16 residues. The CDR3 region has the DNA TGTGCCAGTAGTATGAGAATAGCGGGGAGTGGGGAGACCCAGTACTTC. Translating gives CASSMRIAGSGETQYF.

The rearrangement links TRBV27 to TRBJ2-2, with 10 bases aligning to TRBD2. The CDR3 is made up of 17 amino acids. Germline V gene sequence: CDR1 MNHEY, CDR2 SMNVEV (reference sequence). Trimming removed 3 bases from V and 4 bases from J; junction bases left unmatched: 8. The CDR3 protein is CASSFFGTSVITGELFF. Written as DNA, the CDR3 is TGTGCCAGCAGTTTTTTCGGGACTAGCGTCATCACCGGGGAGCTGTTTTTT.

The J gene is TRBJ1-1, the V gene TRBV6-6; D possibly corresponds to TRBD1 (5 bases). The length of the CDR3 is 13 residues. In germline, CDR1 is MNHNY, CDR2 SVGAGI (reference sequence). V gave up 5 bases and J gave up 1 base, with 8 bases separating them. CDR3 protein: CASSLQGNTEAFF. DNA for the CDR3: TGTGCCAGCAGTCTCCAGGGGAACACTGAAGCTTTCTTT.

The count of this clone is one. J is TRBJ1-1 and V is TRBV5-4; TRBD1 matches at 7 bases. Germline V CDR1 and CDR2: SGHNT, YYREEE (reference sequence). The CDR3 consists of 14 residues. V dropped 4 bases and J dropped 4; count of bases not matched to a gene: 7. The DNA of the CDR3 is TGTGCCAGCAGCCTGGTTCGGGACAGCACTGAAGCTTTCTTT. It translates to CASSLVRDSTEAFF.

The gene calls are TRBV27 and TRBJ2-6; a possible D gene is TRBD2 (5 bases). CDR3 size: 14 residues. V lost 10 bases to trimming and J lost 4 bases, with 14 bases between them. Germline loops: CDR1 MNHEY, CDR2 SMNVEV (reference sequence). CDR3 sequence: CATQEARGANVLTF. Here the CDR3 DNA reads TGTGCCACCCAGGAGGCGAGAGGGGCCAACGTCCTGACTTTC.

CDR3 residues: CASSLRLAGANPYNEQFF. The DNA for the CDR3 is TGCGCCAGCAGCTTAAGGCTAGCGGGGGCCAATCCCTACAATGAGCAGTTCTTC. This chain joins TRBV5-1 and TRBJ2-1, with 10 nucleotides matching TRBD2. Germline loops: CDR1 SGHRS, CDR2 YFSETQ. The CDR3 is 18 amino acids. Trimming at V came to 2 bases and at J to 2 bases, leaving 10 bases not matched to a gene.

The V and J genes are TRBV19 and TRBJ2-2, with TRBD1 matching 7 bases. The CDR3 runs to 14 residues. The J segment lost 2 bases and the V segment lost 7 bases, leaving 4 bases of the junction unmatched. Germline assignment: CDR1 LNHDA and CDR2 SQIVND (reference sequence). CDR3 in amino acids: CASTRQGNTGELFF. CDR3 bases: TGTGCCAGTACCAGACAGGGTAACACCGGGGAGCTGTTTTTT.

The J gene is TRBJ2-7, the V gene TRBV5-5; 8 bases agree with TRBD1. This CDR3 has 14 amino acids. Germline V gene data show CDR1 as SGHKS and CDR2 as YYEKEE (reference sequence). Germline trimming cut 4 bases from V and 3 bases from J; bases unmatched to any gene: 6. DNA of the CDR3: TGTGCCAGCAGCGTGGGGACAGGACTCTACGAGCAGTACTTC. The encoded protein is CASSVGTGLYEQYF.

The chain uses TRBV6-5 and TRBJ1-6; tentative D call: TRBD1 (6 bases). The CDR3 totals 15 residues. Trimming shortened V by 9 bases and J by 3 bases, and 15 bases separated the two germline ends. Germline assignment: CDR1 MNHEY and CDR2 SVGAGI. The DNA for the CDR3 is TGTGCCAGTCCCGAGGGGGAGGGCTATAATTCACCCCTCCACTTT. Protein: CASPEGEGYNSPLHF.

The chain employs TRBV6-5 and TRBJ1-2; 7 bases are a match to TRBD1. CDR3 size: 14 residues. Germline values: CDR1 MNHEY, CDR2 SVGAGI. Unmatched junction bases numbered 6, after V lost 4 bases and J lost 4 bases. The CDR3 loop is CASSSPGTAYGYTF. DNA of the CDR3: TGTGCCAGCAGTTCACCTGGGACAGCCTATGGCTACACCTTC.

The J gene is TRBJ2-7, the V gene TRBV7-2, with TRBD2 matching 14 bases. CDR1 and CDR2 (germline): SGHTA, FQGNSA. This CDR3 comprises 16 residues. With 4 bases clipped from V and 6 bases from J, the junction kept 8 bases outside the gene matches. The CDR3 region is CASSSYGTSGSAEQYF. The CDR3 DNA reads as TGTGCCAGCAGCTCCTACGGGACTAGCGGGAGTGCCGAGCAGTACTTC.

V is TRBV14 and J is TRBJ1-5; a weak D match, TRBD1 (6 bases). Per germline, CDR1 SGHDN and CDR2 FVKESK. The CDR3 consists of 14 residues. Trimming stripped 5 bases from V and 4 bases from J, with 12 bases between. CDR3 sequence (DNA): TGTGCCAGCAGCAAAAGAGGACAGAATCAGCCCCAGCATTTT. Protein: CASSKRGQNQPQHF.

The rearrangement joins TRBV15 to TRBJ1-6; 9 nucleotides match TRBD1. CDR3 size: 13 residues. V was clipped by 8 bases and J by 5 bases; unmatched bases: 1. The germline gives CDR1 LNHNV, CDR2 YYDKDF (reference sequence). This CDR3 reads CATRDRDNSPLHF. In nucleotides, the CDR3 is TGTGCCACCCGGGACAGGGATAATTCACCCCTCCACTTT.

Details on this clone: This same CDR3 is encoded by further DNA sequences in the sample. This sequence joins TRBV28 and TRBJ1-1, with D perhaps matching TRBD1 (5 bases). The CDR3 has 14 residues. Trimming took 4 bases from V and 1 from J, leaving 10 bases between them. Germline V gene sequence: CDR1 MDHEN, CDR2 SYDVKM. CDR3 residues: CASSSTDRNTEAFF. The CDR3 region has the DNA TGTGCCAGCAGTTCCACCGACAGGAACACTGAAGCTTTCTTT.

The chain recombines TRBV5-4 with TRBJ1-6, with no clear D. Trimming pared 4 bases from V and 9 bases from J, leaving 11 bases between. The germline gives CDR1 SGHNT, CDR2 YYREEE (reference sequence). The CDR3 is 13 amino acids. In nucleotides, the CDR3 is TGTGCCAGCAGCCCAGGCGCCGGTTCACCCCTCCACTTT. Protein: CASSPGAGSPLHF.

The chain carries TRBV7-9 and TRBJ1-3; D is possibly TRBD1 (6 bases). CDR1 is SEHNR, CDR2 FQNEAQ, per germline (reference sequence). Trimming left V 5 bases short and J 0 bases short, with 11 bases between. The CDR3 has 15 amino acids. CDR3 nucleotide sequence: TGTGCCAGCAGCCCCAACAGGGACTCTGGAAACACCATATATTTT. As protein: CASSPNRDSGNTIYF. Full variable domain (rest looked up from reference TRBV7-9 and TRBJ1-3): DTGVSQNPRHKITKRGQNVTFRCDPISEHNRLYWYRQTLGQGPEFLTYFQNEAQLEKSRLLSDRFSAERPKGSFSTLEIQRTEQGDSAMYLCASSPNRDSGNTIYFGEGSWLTVV.

The DNA of the CDR3 is TGTGCCAGCAGCCGGGGCGGGGTCGTAACCGGGGAGCTGTTTTTT. This encodes CASSRGGVVTGELFF. The rearrangement links TRBV5-4 to TRBJ2-2; D is possibly TRBD2 (6 bases). V was shortened by 4 bases and J by 5 bases, with 15 bases between the two germline ends. Germline values: CDR1 SGHNT, CDR2 YYREEE (reference sequence). The CDR3 loop spans 15 amino acids.

As to this clone: Other DNA sequences from this sample encode an identical CDR3 as well. V usage is TRBV29-1 and J usage is TRBJ1-1, with D perhaps TRBD1 (5 bases). Trimming removed 0 bases at V and 5 bases at J, with 10 bases between. The CDR3 runs to 13 residues. In germline, CDR1 is SQVTM, CDR2 ANQGSEA. CDR3 sequence reads: CSVEDRGGTEAFF. As DNA, the CDR3 is TGCAGCGTTGAAGATCGGGGGGGGACTGAAGCTTTCTTT. Looking up the rest from reference TRBV29-1 and TRBJ1-1 gives the full variable domain: SAVISQKPSRDICQRGTSLTIQCQVDSQVTMMFWYRQQPGQSLTLIATANQGSEATYESGFVIDKFPISRPNLTFSTLTVSNMSPEDSSIYLCSVEDRGGTEAFFGQGTRLTVV.

The rearrangement joins TRBV5-8 to TRBJ2-3; 10 nucleotides agree with TRBD1. The ends lost 5 bases at V and 4 bases at J; junction bases unmatched: 7. Germline-derived CDR1 and CDR2 are SGHTS and YDEGEE. The CDR3 covers 15 residues. CDR3 loop: CASSSGTGVSDTQYF. The CDR3 DNA is TGTGCCAGCAGTTCCGGGACAGGGGTGTCAGATACGCAGTATTTT.

The chain is built from TRBV5-4 and TRBJ1-2; D possibly corresponds to TRBD1 (6 bases). This CDR3 spans 16 amino acids. Germline CDR1 and CDR2: SGHNT and YYREEE (reference sequence). V was pared by 6 bases and J by 0 bases, with 18 bases between. The CDR3 DNA reads TGTGCCAGCAACCAAGGGGGGGCTCCAGCTAACTATGGCTACACCTTC. This encodes CASNQGGAPANYGYTF.

This chain uses TRBV29-1 with TRBJ2-7, with a tentative D call TRBD1 (6 bases). V lost 8 bases, J lost 1 base, and 21 bases lay in between. This CDR3 comprises 15 residues. Germline V CDR1 and CDR2: SQVTM, ANQGSEA. CDR3 bases: TGCAGCATACCCCATCCCACAGGGATTTCCTACGAGCAGTACTTC. Translating it yields CSIPHPTGISYEQYF.

This sequence joins TRBV27 and TRBJ2-7; TRBD2 matches 12 bases. This CDR3 contains 16 residues. With 6 bases clipped from V and 1 base from J, the junction kept 7 bases outside the gene matches. Germline V gene data show CDR1 as MNHEY and CDR2 as SMNVEV (reference sequence). The CDR3 bases are TGTGCCAGCAGCCGTGGACTAGCGGGAACATCCTACGAGCAGTACTTC. This gives the protein CASSRGLAGTSYEQYF.